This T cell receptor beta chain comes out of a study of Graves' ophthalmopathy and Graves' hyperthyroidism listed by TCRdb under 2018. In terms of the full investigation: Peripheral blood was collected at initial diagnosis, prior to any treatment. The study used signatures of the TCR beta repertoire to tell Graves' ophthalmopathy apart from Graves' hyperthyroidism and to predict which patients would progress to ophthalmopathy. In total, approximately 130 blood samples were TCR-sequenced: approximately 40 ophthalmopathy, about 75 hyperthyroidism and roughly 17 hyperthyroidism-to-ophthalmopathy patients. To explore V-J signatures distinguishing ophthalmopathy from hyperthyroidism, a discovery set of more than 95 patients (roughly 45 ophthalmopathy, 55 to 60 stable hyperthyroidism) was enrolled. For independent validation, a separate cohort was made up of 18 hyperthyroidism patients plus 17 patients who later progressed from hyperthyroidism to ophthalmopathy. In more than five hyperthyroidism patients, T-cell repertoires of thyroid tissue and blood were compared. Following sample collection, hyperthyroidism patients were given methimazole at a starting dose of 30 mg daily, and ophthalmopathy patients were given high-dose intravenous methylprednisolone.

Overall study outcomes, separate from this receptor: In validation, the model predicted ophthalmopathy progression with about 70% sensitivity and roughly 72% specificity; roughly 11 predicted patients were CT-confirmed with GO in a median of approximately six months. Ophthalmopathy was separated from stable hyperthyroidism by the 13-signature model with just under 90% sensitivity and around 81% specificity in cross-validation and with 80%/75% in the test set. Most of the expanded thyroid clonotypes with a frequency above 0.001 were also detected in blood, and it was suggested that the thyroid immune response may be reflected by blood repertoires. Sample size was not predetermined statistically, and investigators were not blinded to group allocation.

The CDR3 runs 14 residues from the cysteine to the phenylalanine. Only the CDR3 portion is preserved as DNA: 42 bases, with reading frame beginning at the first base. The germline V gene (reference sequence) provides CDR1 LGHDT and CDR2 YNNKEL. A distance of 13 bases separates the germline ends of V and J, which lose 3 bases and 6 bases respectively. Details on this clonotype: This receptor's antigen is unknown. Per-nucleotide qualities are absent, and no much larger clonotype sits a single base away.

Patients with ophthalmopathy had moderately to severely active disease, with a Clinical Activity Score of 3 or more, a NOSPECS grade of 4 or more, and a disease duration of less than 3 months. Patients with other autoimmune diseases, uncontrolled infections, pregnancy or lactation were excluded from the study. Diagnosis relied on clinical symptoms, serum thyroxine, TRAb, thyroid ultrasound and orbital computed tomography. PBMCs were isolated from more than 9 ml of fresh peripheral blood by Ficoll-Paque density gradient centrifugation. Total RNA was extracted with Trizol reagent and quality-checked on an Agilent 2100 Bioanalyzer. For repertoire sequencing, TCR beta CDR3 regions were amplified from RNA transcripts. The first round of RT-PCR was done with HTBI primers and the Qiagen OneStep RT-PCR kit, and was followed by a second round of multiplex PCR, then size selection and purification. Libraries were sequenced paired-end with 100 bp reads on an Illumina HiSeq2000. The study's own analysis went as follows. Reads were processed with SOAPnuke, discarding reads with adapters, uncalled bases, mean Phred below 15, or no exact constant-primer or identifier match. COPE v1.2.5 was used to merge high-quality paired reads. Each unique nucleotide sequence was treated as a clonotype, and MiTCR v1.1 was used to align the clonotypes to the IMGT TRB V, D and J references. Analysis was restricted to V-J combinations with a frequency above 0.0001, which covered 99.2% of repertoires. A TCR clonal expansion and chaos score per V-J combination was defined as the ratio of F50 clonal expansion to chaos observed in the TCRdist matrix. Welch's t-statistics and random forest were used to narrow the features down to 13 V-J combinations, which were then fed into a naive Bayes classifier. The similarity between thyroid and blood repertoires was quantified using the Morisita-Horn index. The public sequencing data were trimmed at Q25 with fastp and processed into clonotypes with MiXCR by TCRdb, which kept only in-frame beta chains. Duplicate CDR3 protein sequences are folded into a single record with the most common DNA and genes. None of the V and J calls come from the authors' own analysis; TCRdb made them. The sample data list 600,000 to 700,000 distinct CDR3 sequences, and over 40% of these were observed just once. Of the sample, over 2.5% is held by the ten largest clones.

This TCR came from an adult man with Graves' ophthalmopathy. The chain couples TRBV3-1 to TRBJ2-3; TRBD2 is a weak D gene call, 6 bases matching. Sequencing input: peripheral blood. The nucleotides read TGTGCCAGCAGCCAGGATCTAGCGTCGGATACGCAGTATTTT. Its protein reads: CASSQDLASDTQYF.